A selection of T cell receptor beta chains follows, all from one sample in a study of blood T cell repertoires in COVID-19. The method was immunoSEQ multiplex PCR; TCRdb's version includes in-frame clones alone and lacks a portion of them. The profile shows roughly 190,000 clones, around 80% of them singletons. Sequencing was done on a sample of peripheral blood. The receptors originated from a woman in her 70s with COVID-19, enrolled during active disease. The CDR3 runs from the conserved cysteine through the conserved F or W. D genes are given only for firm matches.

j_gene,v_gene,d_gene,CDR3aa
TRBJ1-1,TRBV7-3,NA,CASSSQLRRGRTEAFF
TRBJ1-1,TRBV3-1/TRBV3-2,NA,CASSLREENTEAFF
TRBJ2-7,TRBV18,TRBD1,CASSLGGQGTYEQYF
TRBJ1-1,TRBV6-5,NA,CASSYSGPRGGAFF
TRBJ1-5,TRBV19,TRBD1,CASSIIGGQGSNQPQHF
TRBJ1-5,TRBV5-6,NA,CASSFRGLSNQPQHF
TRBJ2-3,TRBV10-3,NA,CAISESNTGRTDTQYF
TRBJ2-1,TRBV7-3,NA,CASSPGFHEQFF
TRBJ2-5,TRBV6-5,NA,CASSSSGLWETQYF
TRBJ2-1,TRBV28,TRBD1,CASSFPGQFNEQFF
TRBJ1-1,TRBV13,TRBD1,CASSSPPGQGFAEAFF
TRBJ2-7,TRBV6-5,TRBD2,CASRASGGAYEQYF
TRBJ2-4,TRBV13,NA,CASSGGFIENIQYF
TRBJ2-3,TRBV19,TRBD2,CASTVAGGGDTQYF
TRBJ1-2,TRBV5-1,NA,CASSLDPDYGYTF
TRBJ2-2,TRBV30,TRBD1,CAWKRDRANTGELFF
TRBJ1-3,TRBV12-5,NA,CASGLTAGNTIYF
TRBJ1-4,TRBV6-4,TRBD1,CASSSGTGGNEKLFF
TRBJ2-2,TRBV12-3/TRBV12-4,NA,CASSLVAFRLFF
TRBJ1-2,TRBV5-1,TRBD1,CASSLTATGERNKGYTF
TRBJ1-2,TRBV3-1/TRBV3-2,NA,CASSQDIQGKGSYTF
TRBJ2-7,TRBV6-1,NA,CASSEALHRAEYF
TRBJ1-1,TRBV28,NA,CASSLGVGTIF
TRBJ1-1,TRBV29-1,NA,CSADRNTEAFF
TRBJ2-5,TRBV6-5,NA,CASSYSRNMETQYF
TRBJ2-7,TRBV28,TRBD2,CASSLAAQYEQYF
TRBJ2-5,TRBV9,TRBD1,CASSNRQGETQYF
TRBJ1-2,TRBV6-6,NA,CASSPGTSNYGYTF
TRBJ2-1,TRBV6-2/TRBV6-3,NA,CASSYLRGSGQGYNEQFF
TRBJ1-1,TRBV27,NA,CASSSQAGNTEAFF
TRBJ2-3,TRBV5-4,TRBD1,CASSPGQSTDTQYF
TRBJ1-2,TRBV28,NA,CASSLHPRQGGYTF
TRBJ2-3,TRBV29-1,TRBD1,CSVLPGQAQYF
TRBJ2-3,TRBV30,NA,CAWSFYGSSTDTQYF
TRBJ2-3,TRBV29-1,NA,CSVEAQEKYKGTDTQYF
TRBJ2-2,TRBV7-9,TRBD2,CASSSGTSGRNTGELFF
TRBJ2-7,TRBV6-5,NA,CASRQSVITYEQYF